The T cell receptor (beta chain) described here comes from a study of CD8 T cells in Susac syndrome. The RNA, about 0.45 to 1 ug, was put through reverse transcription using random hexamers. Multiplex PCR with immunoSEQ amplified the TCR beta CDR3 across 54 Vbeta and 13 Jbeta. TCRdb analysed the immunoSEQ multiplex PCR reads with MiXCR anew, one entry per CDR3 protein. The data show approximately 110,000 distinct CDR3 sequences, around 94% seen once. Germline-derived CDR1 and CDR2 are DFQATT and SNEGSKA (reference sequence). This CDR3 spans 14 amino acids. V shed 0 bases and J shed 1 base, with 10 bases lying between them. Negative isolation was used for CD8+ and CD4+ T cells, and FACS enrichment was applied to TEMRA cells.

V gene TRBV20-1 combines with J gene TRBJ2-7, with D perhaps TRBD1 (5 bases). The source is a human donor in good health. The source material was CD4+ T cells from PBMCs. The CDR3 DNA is TGCAGTGCTAGAGATCTAGACAGATCCTACGAGCAGTACTTC. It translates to CSARDLDRSYEQYF.